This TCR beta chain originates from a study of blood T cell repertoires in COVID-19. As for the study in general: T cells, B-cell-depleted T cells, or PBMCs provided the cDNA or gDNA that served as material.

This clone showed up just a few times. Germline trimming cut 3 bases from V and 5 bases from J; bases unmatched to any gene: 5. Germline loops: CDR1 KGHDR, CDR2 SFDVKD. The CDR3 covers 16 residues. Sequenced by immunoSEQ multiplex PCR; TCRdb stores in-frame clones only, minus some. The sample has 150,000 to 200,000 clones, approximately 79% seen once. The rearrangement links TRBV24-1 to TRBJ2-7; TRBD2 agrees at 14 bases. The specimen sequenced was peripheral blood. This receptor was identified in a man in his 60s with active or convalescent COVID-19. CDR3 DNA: TGTGCCACCAGTGATGCCGGGACTAGCGGGAGCCACGAGCAGTACTTC. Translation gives CATSDAGTSGSHEQYF.